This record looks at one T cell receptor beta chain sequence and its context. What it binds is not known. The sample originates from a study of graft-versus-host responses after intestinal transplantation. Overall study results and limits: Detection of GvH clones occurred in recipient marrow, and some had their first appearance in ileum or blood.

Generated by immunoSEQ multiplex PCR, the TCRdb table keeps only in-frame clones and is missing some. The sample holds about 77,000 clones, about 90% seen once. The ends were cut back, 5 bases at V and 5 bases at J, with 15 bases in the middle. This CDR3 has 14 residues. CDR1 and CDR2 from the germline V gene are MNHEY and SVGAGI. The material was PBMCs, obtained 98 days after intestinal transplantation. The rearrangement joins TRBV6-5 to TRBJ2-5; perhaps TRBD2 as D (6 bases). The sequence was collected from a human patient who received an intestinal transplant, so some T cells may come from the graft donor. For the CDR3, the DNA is TGTGCCAGCAGTGAGAGTCCGGGGAGGGAGACCCAGTACTTC. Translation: CASSESPGRETQYF.